This T cell receptor beta chain was sequenced for a study of T cells in Graves' hyperthyroidism and ophthalmopathy. Findings and limits, study-wide: Blood held most thyroid clonotypes expanded above 0.001 frequency.

TCR beta CDR3 region amplification was performed from RNA transcripts. First-round RT-PCR targeting the TCR CDR3 was performed with the HTBI primer set. TCRdb processed the multiplex PCR reads anew with MiXCR; each CDR3 protein has one entry. This sample has 300,000 or so distinct CDR3 sequences, with around a sixth found just once. The V gene lost 5 bases and the J gene lost 7 bases, with 14 bases spanning the gap. Germline values: CDR1 MNHNS, CDR2 SASEGT. The CDR3 runs to 14 residues. As for this clonotype: What it binds is not known.

PBMCs were obtained from 9 to 10 ml fresh peripheral blood. The receptor was derived from a woman in her forties or fifties with Graves' hyperthyroidism. The sequenced sample consisted of blood. V gene TRBV6-1 combines with J gene TRBJ2-2; possibly TRBD1 for D (6 bases). In DNA, the CDR3 is TGTGCCAGCAGTCCTTACAGGGACGGCGGGGAGCTGTTTTTT. As protein: CASSPYRDGGELFF.